The T cell receptor (beta chain) under discussion was sequenced for a study of breast tumors, draining lymph nodes, adjacent tissues. A remark on this clonotype: What it binds is not known. This may stem from a read error, because a much larger clone lies one nucleotide away.

The CDR3 sequence is 15 residues long. V gave up 1 base and J gave up 6 bases, with 14 bases separating them. Germline V gives CDR1 SGHRS, CDR2 YFSETQ. Axillary draining lymph nodes of breast cancer patients supplied the node samples. Using its own MiXCR run on the multiplex PCR reads, TCRdb lists one record per CDR3 protein. The sample yields approximately 210,000 distinct CDR3 sequences, 32% seen once. General study results and limits: Tumor TCR diversity was below lymph nodes but above nontumor tissue. The lymph node origin of tumor T cells was framed as consistent with a hypothesis, not demonstrated. Most tumor T cells seemingly derive from lymph node, then expand in tumor.

Material for sequencing was axillary lymph node tissue. The chain combines TRBV5-1 with TRBJ2-1; a weak D match, TRBD2 (6 bases). This TCR was recovered from a female donor with breast cancer. Some clones in this sample may be carry-over from other donors' samples. The CDR3, as DNA: TGCGCCAGCAGCTTGATGTCGGGAGCCTCCAATGAGCAGTTCTTC. As protein: CASSLMSGASNEQFF.